The rows below give T cell receptor beta chains drawn from one sample of a study of blood T cell repertoires in COVID-19. The table came from immunoSEQ multiplex PCR; TCRdb's copy has only in-frame clones and leaves some out. The sample includes about 75,000 clones, roughly 90% of them seen just once. The specimen sequenced was peripheral blood. These receptors all stem from a human donor in a cohort sampled during active COVID-19. The CDR3 runs from the conserved cysteine through the conserved F or W. D genes are given only for firm matches.

j_call | d_call | v_call | cdr3_aa
TRBJ2-3 | - | TRBV28 | CASRPPSYTDTQYF
TRBJ2-1 | - | TRBV14 | CASSQDIAVNEQFF
TRBJ1-3 | - | TRBV12-3/TRBV12-4 | CASSLALGNTIYF
TRBJ2-7 | TRBD2 | TRBV29-1 | CSVVGSGRAYEQYF
TRBJ1-1 | - | TRBV27 | CASRTVNTEAFF
TRBJ2-5 | - | TRBV7-2 | CASSPSPVLQETQYF
TRBJ1-5 | TRBD1 | TRBV23-1 | CASSQFTGVDQPQHF
TRBJ1-3 | - | TRBV11-2 | CASSTTGNSGNTIYF
TRBJ1-3 | TRBD1 | TRBV6-5 | CASSYRTGVDTIYF
TRBJ2-1 | TRBD2 | TRBV7-2 | CASSLSETSGRYEQFF
TRBJ2-1 | TRBD1 | TRBV18 | CASSPLSRQGANEQFF
TRBJ1-6 | - | TRBV2 | CASSFQGRNNSPLHF
TRBJ2-3 | - | TRBV27 | CASSLRVGGHTDTQYF
TRBJ1-2 | - | TRBV11-2 | CASSLGAPASYGYTF
TRBJ1-2 | - | TRBV4-1 | CASSQDRSFYGYTF
TRBJ2-7 | TRBD1 | TRBV4-3 | CASSQKFGTGKYF
TRBJ1-2 | TRBD1 | TRBV5-6 | CASSRGQGPNYGYTF
TRBJ1-2 | - | TRBV7-2 | CASSLNPVRDYGYTF
TRBJ1-1 | - | TRBV4-3 | CASSQESGARTEAFF
TRBJ1-5 | TRBD1 | TRBV5-1 | CASSQGDGNQPQHF
TRBJ2-1 | TRBD2 | TRBV19 | CATRTSGGFNEQFF
TRBJ1-5 | - | TRBV9 | CASSSDRSNQPQHF
TRBJ2-1 | TRBD1 | TRBV5-4 | CASSLGGTGSNEQFF
TRBJ2-5 | TRBD1 | TRBV19 | CASSPSTGGETQYF
TRBJ1-1 | - | TRBV7-3 | CASSLTRGGSTEAFF
TRBJ2-7 | - | TRBV18 | CASSFSGYEQYF
TRBJ2-3 | TRBD2 | TRBV6-6 | CASSIAGGHADTQYF
TRBJ1-5 | TRBD1 | TRBV28 | CASSAQGSKNQPQHF
TRBJ2-7 | TRBD2 | TRBV6-1 | CASSEAPSGAIYEQYF
TRBJ1-4 | TRBD1 | TRBV15 | CATSRGQGMNEKLFF
TRBJ2-7 | TRBD2 | TRBV7-6 | CASSLPPLAGDYEQYF
TRBJ1-1 | TRBD1 | TRBV18 | CASSPRTGQGNAEAFF
TRBJ1-5 | TRBD1 | TRBV6-1 | CASSEEWTGPNQPQHF
TRBJ2-5 | - | TRBV4-1 | CASSQGRGQETQYF
TRBJ1-1 | - | TRBV28 | CASSFRGGTEAFF
TRBJ2-3 | TRBD1 | TRBV3-1/TRBV3-2 | CASSQSPGGPDTQYF
TRBJ2-1 | - | TRBV28 | CASSFSSATDDEQFF
TRBJ2-3 | TRBD2 | TRBV7-9 | CASRASGGTDTQYF
TRBJ2-3 | TRBD1 | TRBV29-1 | CSAPGQPRADTQYF
TRBJ1-2 | TRBD1 | TRBV10-3 | CAIGDRDDGYTF
TRBJ2-2 | TRBD1 | TRBV9 | CASSSETGRTGELFF